A single sample is the source of the 12 T cell receptor beta chains below, sequenced in a study of shared clonotypes between healthy human individuals. The data were produced by immunoSEQ multiplex PCR, yet TCRdb's version contains in-frame clones alone and is incomplete. The sample holds approximately 2.5 million clones, around nine tenths seen once. The sequencing input was naive CD4+ T cells sorted from blood. Documented subset: CD45RA+ positively selected. Receptor source: a man aged 18 to 30 in good health.

The chain joins TRBV6-1 to TRBJ2-1; TRBD1 matches 7 bases. The J segment lost 1 base and the V segment lost 4 bases, leaving 10 bases of the junction unmatched. Looked up from germline, CDR1 is MNHNS and CDR2 is SASEGT. The CDR3 consists of 17 residues. CDR3 sequence (DNA): TGTGCCAGCAGTGCTACCATTACGGGACAGTCCTACAATGAGCAGTTCTTC. Protein product: CASSATITGQSYNEQFF.

The V call is TRBV5-1, the J call TRBJ2-1, with TRBD2 identical over 8 bases. Germline V CDR1 and CDR2: SGHRS, YFSETQ. J gave up 4 bases and V 5 bases, and 8 bases lay outside the gene matches. The CDR3 extends over 15 amino acids. Here the CDR3 reads CASSLEPSGYNEQFF. In DNA form, the CDR3 reads TGCGCCAGCAGTCTGGAGCCTAGCGGGTACAATGAGCAGTTCTTC.

The CDR3 coding sequence is TGTGCCAGCATCCCCAGGGCCAGCTCCTATAATTCACCCCTCCACTTT. It codes for CASIPRASSYNSPLHF. The V call is TRBV6-6, the J call TRBJ1-6, with D perhaps matching TRBD1 (5 bases). V was clipped by 7 bases and J by 0 bases, with 13 bases between them. This CDR3 has 16 amino acids. Germline V gene sequence: CDR1 MNHNY, CDR2 SVGAGI (reference sequence).

The J gene is TRBJ1-2, the V gene TRBV7-2, with a tentative D call TRBD1 (6 bases). Germline V gene data show CDR1 as SGHTA and CDR2 as FQGNSA. V was trimmed by 4 bases and J by 4 bases, leaving 10 bases between them. The CDR3 loop spans 13 amino acids. CDR3 sequence (DNA): TGTGCCAGCAGCTCAGGGGCGGGCTATGGCTACACCTTC. It yields the protein CASSSGAGYGYTF.

J is TRBJ1-2 and V is TRBV27; possible D gene TRBD1, 6 bases. Trimming stripped 2 bases from V and 4 bases from J, with 11 bases between. This CDR3 region has 14 residues. The germline V gene has CDR1 MNHEY and CDR2 SMNVEV (reference sequence). CDR3 coding DNA: TGTGCCAGCAGTTTAGCAGGGGAGGTCTATGGCTACACCTTC. It specifies CASSLAGEVYGYTF.

V is TRBV30 and J is TRBJ2-5; 9 bases line up with TRBD1. Near its end, the DNA agrees better with TRBJ2-7, so the J call may be wrong. The CDR3 loop spans 13 amino acids. Germline assignment: CDR1 GTSNPN and CDR2 SVGIG (reference sequence). CDR3 protein: CASTGTGNYEQYF. Here the CDR3 DNA reads TGTGCCTCAACCGGGACAGGGAACTACGAGCAGTACTTC.

The chain has TRBV6-1 and TRBJ2-7; 8 positions match TRBD1. Trimming cost V 6 bases and J 6 bases; bases outside gene matches: 13. The CDR3 consists of 15 residues. Germline V gene sequence: CDR1 MNHNS, CDR2 SASEGT. CDR3 nucleotides: TGTGCCAGCAGGGCCGCAGGGGGCGGACAATCCGAGCAGTACTTC. Protein: CASRAAGGGQSEQYF.

The chain employs TRBV7-2 and TRBJ1-1; D perhaps matches TRBD1 (6 bases). The V and J ends lost 5 bases and 1 base respectively, with 8 bases between them. The CDR3 covers 13 residues. Per the germline V gene, CDR1 is SGHTA and CDR2 is FQGNSA. The CDR3 coding sequence is TGTGCCAGCAGCAAGGACAGGAACACTGAAGCTTTCTTT. It translates to CASSKDRNTEAFF.

The chain couples TRBV6-5 to TRBJ1-2; the D gene is possibly TRBD1 (6 bases). Per the germline V gene, CDR1 is MNHEY and CDR2 is SVGAGI. The CDR3 is made up of 13 amino acids. Trimming removed 6 bases at V and 3 bases at J, with 11 bases between. CDR3 coding DNA: TGTGCCAGCAGCTTCAGGGGTGACTATGGCTACACCTTC. This gives the protein CASSFRGDYGYTF.

A word on this clone: Additional DNA sequences in this sample encode the identical CDR3. This chain uses TRBV10-3 with TRBJ2-3; D possibly corresponds to TRBD1 (5 bases). This CDR3 is 14 amino acids long. Per the germline V gene, CDR1 is ENHRY and CDR2 is SYGVKD. V gave up 0 bases and J gave up 3 bases, with 7 bases separating them. The CDR3 region has the DNA TGTGCCATCAGTGAGTCAAGGGGAACAGATACGCAGTATTTT. Its translation: CAISESRGTDTQYF.

J is TRBJ1-1 and V is TRBV28, with TRBD1 matching 8 bases. V was clipped by 2 bases and J by 6 bases; unmatched bases: 11. CDR1 and CDR2 (germline): MDHEN, SYDVKM. CDR3 length: 16 residues. The chain's CDR3 is CASSLLQGAGVAEAFF. Here the CDR3 DNA reads TGTGCCAGCAGTTTACTGCAGGGGGCAGGGGTCGCTGAAGCTTTCTTT.

The V gene is TRBV4-1, the J gene TRBJ1-2; possible D gene TRBD1, 6 bases. CDR3 length: 16 residues. The germline V gene has CDR1 MGHRA and CDR2 YSYEKL. Trimming stripped 0 bases from V and 3 bases from J, with 14 bases between. In DNA form, the CDR3 reads TGCGCCAGCAGCCAAGATTATGGGGGGCAGGACTATGGCTACACCTTC. Encoded protein: CASSQDYGGQDYGYTF.